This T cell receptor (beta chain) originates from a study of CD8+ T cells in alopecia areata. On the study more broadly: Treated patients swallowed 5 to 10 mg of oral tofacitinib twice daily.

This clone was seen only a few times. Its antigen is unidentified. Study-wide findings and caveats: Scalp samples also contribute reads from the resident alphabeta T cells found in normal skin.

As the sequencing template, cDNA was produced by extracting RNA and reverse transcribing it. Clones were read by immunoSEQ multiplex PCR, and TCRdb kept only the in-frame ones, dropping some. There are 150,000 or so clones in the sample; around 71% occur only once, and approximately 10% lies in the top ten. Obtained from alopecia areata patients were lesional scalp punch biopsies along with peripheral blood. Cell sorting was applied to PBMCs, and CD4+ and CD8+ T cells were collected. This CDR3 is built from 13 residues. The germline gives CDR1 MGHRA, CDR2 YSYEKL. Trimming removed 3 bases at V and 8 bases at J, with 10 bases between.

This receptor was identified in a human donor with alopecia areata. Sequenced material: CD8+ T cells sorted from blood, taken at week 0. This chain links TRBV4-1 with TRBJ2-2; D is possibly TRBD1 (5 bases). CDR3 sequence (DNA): TGCGCCAGCAGCCACTTAGGGGCGGGGGAGCTGTTTTTT. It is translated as CASSHLGAGELFF.